These 15 T cell receptor beta chains were sequenced from one sample in a study of blood T cell repertoires in COVID-19. Sequencing was performed with immunoSEQ multiplex PCR; in TCRdb, only in-frame clones are kept and a portion is missing. The repertoire holds about 200,000 clones, with around 85% as singletons. The sample comprised peripheral blood. The receptors were sampled from a woman aged 80 or over with acute or convalescent COVID-19.

This clone has only one observation. The sample has other DNA sequences that encode this CDR3 too. V is TRBV3-1 (or the pseudogene TRBV3-2) and J is TRBJ2-1; TRBD1 agrees at 8 bases. The J segment lost 5 bases and the V segment lost 4 bases, leaving 4 bases of the junction unmatched. From germline, CDR1 is LGHDT and CDR2 YNNKEL (reference sequence). The CDR3 totals 14 residues. The CDR3 nucleotides are TGTGCCAGCAGCCCAAGGACAGGGAACAATGAGCAGTTCTTC. Translation gives CASSPRTGNNEQFF.

This clone turned up a few times. This chain connects TRBV13 to TRBJ2-7; the D is unclear. V lost 1 base and J lost 0, with 4 bases in between. The CDR3 has 13 amino acids. Per germline, CDR1 PRHDT and CDR2 FYEKMQ (reference sequence). For the CDR3, the DNA is TGTGCCAGCAGCTTAGACAGCTCCTACGAGCAGTACTTC. Amino acid sequence: CASSLDSSYEQYF.

V gene TRBV13 combines with J gene TRBJ1-2, with 8 bases matching TRBD1. This CDR3 has 16 residues. With V trimmed by 5 bases and J by 1 base, 9 bases remained unmatched. CDR1 and CDR2 (germline): PRHDT, FYEKMQ (reference sequence). In DNA, the CDR3 is TGTGCCAGCAGCCCCAAGGGGACAGGATATAACTATGGCTACACCTTC. This sequence encodes CASSPKGTGYNYGYTF. Variable domain in full (rest from reference TRBV13 and TRBJ1-2): AAGVIQSPRHLIKEKRETATLKCYPIPRHDTVYWYQQGPGQDPQFLISFYEKMQSDKGSIPDRFSAQQFSDYHSELNMSSLELGDSALYFCASSPKGTGYNYGYTFGSGTRLTVV.

V usage is TRBV25-1 and J usage is TRBJ1-6, with 9 bases fitting TRBD1. Germline CDR1 reads MGHDK; CDR2 reads SYGVNS. This CDR3 comprises 16 residues. V gave up 4 bases and J gave up 8 bases; unmatched junction bases: 9. The CDR3 is CASSAWTGDVYSPLHF. The CDR3 DNA reads as TGTGCCAGCAGTGCATGGACAGGGGACGTCTATTCACCCCTCCACTTT.

This clone is a singleton in its sample. The chain couples TRBV6-5 to TRBJ1-2, with D maybe TRBD1 (5 bases). The length of the CDR3 is 14 residues. The V and J ends lost 0 bases and 6 bases respectively, with 11 bases between them. The germline gives CDR1 MNHEY, CDR2 SVGAGI. The CDR3 protein is CASSYSAGPDGYTF. In DNA, the CDR3 is TGTGCCAGCAGTTACTCCGCAGGGCCAGATGGCTACACCTTC.

The V gene is TRBV30, the J gene TRBJ2-2; possibly TRBD1 for D (6 bases). The CDR3 is 13 residues long. Germline CDR1 reads GTSNPN; CDR2 reads SVGIG (reference sequence). V was trimmed by 3 bases and J by 5 bases, leaving 10 bases between them. The CDR3 DNA sequence: TGTGCCTGGAGCCAACAGGGAACCGGGGAGCTGTTTTTT. Protein sequence: CAWSQQGTGELFF.

This chain uses TRBV2 with TRBJ1-5; TRBD1 agrees at 8 bases. Germline loops: CDR1 SNHLY, CDR2 FYNNEI. The length of the CDR3 is 14 residues. J lost 5 bases, V lost 6 bases, and 6 bases had no gene match. DNA for the CDR3: TGTGCCAGCAGGGACAGGGTTGGAGATCAGCCCCAGCATTTT. Residues: CASRDRVGDQPQHF.

The gene calls are TRBV11-2 and TRBJ1-6; no firm D call. The CDR3 length is 13 residues. CDR1 is SGHAT and CDR2 is FQNNGV in the germline V gene. V was trimmed by 5 bases and J by 6 bases, leaving 8 bases between them. For the CDR3, the DNA is TGTGCCAGCAGCGGCGGCCCTAATTCACCCCTCCACTTT. It encodes CASSGGPNSPLHF.

The V call is TRBV11-2, the J call TRBJ2-7, with D perhaps matching TRBD1 (6 bases). The V gene's germline CDR1 is SGHAT and CDR2 FQNNGV. The CDR3 is made up of 16 amino acids. The V and J ends lost 4 bases and 5 bases respectively, with 21 bases between them. DNA for the CDR3: TGTGCCAGCAGCTCCTTACCCGGACAGCGGCTAAACGAGCAGTACTTC. Translation: CASSSLPGQRLNEQYF.

The CDR3 region is CASSQGKGADYGYTF. The CDR3, as DNA: TGTGCCAGCAGCCAAGGGAAGGGGGCTGACTATGGCTACACCTTC. The chain has TRBV7-2 and TRBJ1-2; 7 bases line up with TRBD1. After removal of 5 bases from V and 3 bases from J, the junction contained 9 bases not matched to a gene. The CDR3 has 15 residues. CDR1 SGHTA and CDR2 FQGNSA come from the germline V gene.

The chain is built from TRBV20-1 and TRBJ1-2; D gene uncertain. CDR1 and CDR2 from the germline V gene are DFQATT and SNEGSKA (reference sequence). The CDR3 is 10 residues long. Trimming removed 6 bases from V and 4 bases from J, with 6 bases in between. Here the CDR3 DNA reads TGCAGTGCACTATTCTATGGCTACACCTTC. It translates to CSALFYGYTF.

This clone was counted only a few times. The rearrangement links TRBV27 to TRBJ2-2; a possible D gene is TRBD1 (6 bases). This CDR3 has 15 residues. With 3 bases removed from V and 2 bases from J, the gap between germline ends came to 10 bases. In germline, CDR1 is MNHEY, CDR2 SMNVEV (reference sequence). The CDR3 spells CASSLGTTNTGELFF. DNA of the CDR3: TGTGCCAGCAGTTTGGGGACAACTAACACCGGGGAGCTGTTTTTT.

The rearrangement joins TRBV5-6 to TRBJ2-5, with D possibly being TRBD2 (6 bases). CDR3 length: 13 residues. V lost 4 bases and J lost 5, with 12 bases in between. The germline gives CDR1 SGHDT, CDR2 YYEEEE. The CDR3 DNA sequence: TGTGCCAGCAGCCCAGGACGGGGGGAGACCCAGTACTTC. This codes for CASSPGRGETQYF.

The genes are TRBV5-8 and TRBJ1-1, with 9 nucleotides matching TRBD1. V trimming: 0 bases; J trimming: 6 bases; junction bases outside the gene matches: 9. The CDR3 length is 16 residues. The germline V gene encodes CDR1 SGHTS and CDR2 YDEGEE. The CDR3 bases are TGTGCCAGCAGCTTGGTAACAGGGGGCGCGGGATCTGAAGCTTTCTTT. Translation gives CASSLVTGGAGSEAFF.

The V call is TRBV5-4, the J call TRBJ2-2; no firm D call. CDR1 is SGHNT, CDR2 YYREEE, per germline (reference sequence). The CDR3 contains 15 residues. V was shortened by 4 bases and J by 4 bases, with 14 bases between the two germline ends. The CDR3 loop is CASSPGASSTGELFF. In DNA, the CDR3 is TGTGCCAGCAGCCCGGGTGCCTCGAGCACCGGGGAGCTGTTTTTT.